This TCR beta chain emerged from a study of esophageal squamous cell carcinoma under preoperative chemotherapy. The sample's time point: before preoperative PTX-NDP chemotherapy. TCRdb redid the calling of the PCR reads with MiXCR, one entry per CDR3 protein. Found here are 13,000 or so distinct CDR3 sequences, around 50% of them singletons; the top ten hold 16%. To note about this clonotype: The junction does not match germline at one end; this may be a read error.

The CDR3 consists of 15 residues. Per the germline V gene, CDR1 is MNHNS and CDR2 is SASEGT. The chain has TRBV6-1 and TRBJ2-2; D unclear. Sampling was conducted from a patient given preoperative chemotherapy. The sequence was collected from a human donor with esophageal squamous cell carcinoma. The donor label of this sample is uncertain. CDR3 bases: TGTGCCAGCAGCCACGGAGATGTGAACACAGGGGAGCTGTTTTTT. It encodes CASSHGDVNTGELFF.